The source of this T cell receptor (beta chain) is a study of CD4 T cells in relation to SARS-CoV-2 and coronaviruses (dated by TCRdb to the early 2020s). As for the study more broadly: In the ViraFEST assay, PBMCs were cultured with antigen for less than 11 days, after which TCR beta CDR3s were sequenced to identify clonal expansions specific to the antigen. The negative reference condition was either a culture with an HIV-1 Nef peptide pool or a culture with no peptide. Expansion assays from other donors in the study were sequenced with a different, Illumina-based TCR-beta assay. At the level of individual TCR clonotypes, the study evaluated whether memory CD4+ T cells crossreact between the spike proteins of SARS-CoV-2 and those of common cold coronaviruses. The Adaptive Biotechnologies TCR-sequencing kit was used for samples from a few pre-COVID donors and for the naive versus memory experiments, whereas the other data were Illumina-based. Using patient-derived lymphoblastoid cell lines, the shared crossreactive spike epitopes were mapped to their HLA restriction.

Trimming leaves V shorter by 2 bases and J shorter by 1 base, with the junction holding 5 bases beyond the gene matches. Taken from cysteine to phenylalanine, the CDR3 has 16 residues. The DNA shown is the 48-base CDR3, in frame from base 1. For CDR1 and CDR2, the germline V gene lists SNHLY and FYNNEI. In regard to this clone: Its antigen is not yet known. Base-call qualities are not available, and no considerably larger clone is one nucleotide away.

CD4+ T cells from unexposed donors were collected before the COVID-19 pandemic (2011-2018). Following 10 days of culture, the EasySep CD4+ T cell isolation kit was used to isolate CD4+ T cells. As far as cell numbers permitted, CD4+ T cells from unexposed donors were tested for reactivity against SARS-CoV-2 S and N as well as four spike pools from common cold coronaviruses. Each well held approximately 2.1 million PBMCs cultured in IMDM containing around 5% human AB serum and around 10 IU/ml IL-2. Half of the culture medium was replaced with fresh IL-2-containing medium on days 3 and 7. In general, every peptide culture condition was set up in three replicate wells. Leukapheresis product for the unexposed donors was bought commercially. PBMCs were isolated from leukapheresis product or whole blood by Ficoll-Paque PLUS gradient centrifugation. PBMCs were either used fresh in the expansion assay or cryopreserved at -140 degrees C. The QIAamp Micro DNA Kit was used to extract genomic DNA from the CD4+ T cells.

The protocol used for the library was the immunoSEQ multiplex PCR assay. As for the authors' bioinformatics: During preprocessing, nonproductive sequences were removed, as were CDR3s that did not start with C, did not end with F or W, or were shorter than 7 amino acids. Antigen-specific clonotypes were called with the MANAFEST web app, based on expansion relative to reference and other culture wells. A clone was considered positive if significant expansion relative to the reference culture was observed in 2 of 3 replicate wells at an FDR below 0.05. To be called positive, a clone also had to show significant expansion compared with every other tandem well and an odds ratio greater than 5. CDR3 homology was quantified as pairwise Levenshtein distance, calculated with the stringdist R package after three terminal residues were trimmed from each end. Not all clones reach the TCRdb copy of this immuneACCESS table, which keeps in-frame sequences only. Checked studies attribute under half of the gap to unresolved V genes and leave the rest unexplained. The V and J calls and the clone size are those of that table, but D and trimming were determined from the DNA. Within this sample are about 20,000 clones, with about 72% of them counted one time only. The leading ten clones occupy roughly 14% of the sample.

Results the study describes overall, beyond this receptor: Since the crossreactivity analysis centred on spike protein, crossreactivity against other viral proteins was not assessed. In about 60% of donors, memory CD4+ clonotypes turned up that crossrecognized SARS-CoV-2 and at least one common cold coronavirus spike. The study was limited by small numbers of patients and tested TCRs. Because no donor provided both pre-pandemic and post-infection samples, tracing the source of pre-existing responses was limited. Compared with monoreactive clones, crossreactive clones had significantly weaker SARS-CoV-2-driven expansion, a result consistent with antigenic imprinting.

This chain joins TRBV2 to TRBJ2-1; 7 nucleotides in the junction match TRBD2. The sample comprised CD4+ T cells from PBMCs, cultured in vitro. This receptor was obtained from a human donor in good health. The CDR3 region has the sequence CASSERASGSYNEQFF. The sequence in DNA is TGTGCCAGCAGTGAAAGGGCTAGCGGATCCTACAATGAGCAGTTCTTC.